This T cell receptor (beta chain) was observed in a study of cytomegalovirus exposure and HLA in healthy donors. Study outcomes and limitations: Productive status was seen about 90% or about 30% of the time for most TCR beta V segments in an earlier analysis.

About this clone: The antigen remains unidentified.

In the PCR, 60 Vbeta and 13 Jbeta primers were used. The protocol was immunoSEQ multiplex PCR, while the TCRdb copy is restricted to in-frame clones and leaves out a portion. This table has 63,000 or so clones, around 76% appearing once. Trimming left V 1 base short and J 1 base short, with 7 bases between. The CDR3 extends over 14 amino acids. Germline lookup yields CDR1 SGHNT and CDR2 YENEEA. The sample taken for sequencing was PBMCs. The receptor was derived from a woman between 25 and 40 years old in good health and CMV-seropositive. The rearrangement uses TRBV11-3 and TRBJ1-1; D call uncertain. CDR3 sequence (DNA): TGTGCCAGCAGCTTAGGTCGGGGGAACACTGAAGCTTTCTTT. This gives the protein CASSLGRGNTEAFF.